This TCR beta chain is from a study of blood T cells in healthy people across ages. This clonotype appeared a few times. PCR was performed a second time for about 7 to 12 cycles using a sample-barcoded 5' primer and a J-beta primer mix. The authors tagged each cDNA molecule using a template-switch adaptor with 12 random nucleotides. TCRdb recomputed calls from the 5' RACE reads with MiXCR, one row per CDR3 protein. The sample has about 1 million distinct CDR3 sequences, 40% to 45% seen once. Ranging in age from about 6 to 95, the donors were healthy Caucasian individuals from Russia. V lost 4 bases to trimming and J lost 10 bases; unmatched junction nucleotides: 10. Germline V CDR1 and CDR2: SGDLS, YYNGEE. This CDR3 has 16 residues.

Sequences were obtained from blood. The chain recombines TRBV9 with TRBJ2-1; 14 positions match TRBD2. This TCR came from a woman aged 60 to 75 in good health. The CDR3, as DNA: TGTGCCAGCAGCCTAGGGACTAGCGGGAGAATAGGCGAGCAGTTCTTC. The encoded protein is CASSLGTSGRIGEQFF.